Here is one TCR beta chain with its context. The target of this receptor is not known. No clone much larger than this one lies a single base away; base qualities are absent. The library was made by the immunoSEQ multiplex PCR assay. Some 100,000 TCR templates per sample were assayed by the deep sequencing platform. Genomic DNA extracted from sorted T cells was used for TCRbeta CDR3 sequencing. Turning to the authors' computational methods: The R programming language was used for the clonal analysis of the TCRbeta CDR3 data. Alloreactive CD4+ and CD8+ clones were identified by comparing unstimulated samples to CFSE-low samples taken after the reaction. Regulatory or non-regulatory origin was assigned to alloreactive CD4+ clones by matching of sequences to sorted unstimulated Treg and non-Treg repertoires. TCRdb took this table from immuneACCESS and kept in-frame rearrangements with V and J called. Such tables lack part of the clones; where checked against another copy, unresolved V genes explain under half of the gap, and the rest is unexplained. Clonal size and the V and J genes are those of that table, whereas D and trimming came from the DNA. The sample table records approximately 110,000 clones; around 93% of these occur just once. About 0.32% of the sample is held by the ten biggest clonotypes.

The CDR3 measures 13 amino acids from cysteine to phenylalanine. Only CDR3 DNA is held: 39 bases, read in frame from base 1. As encoded in the germline V gene (reference sequence), CDR1 is LNHDA while CDR2 is SQIVND. V is pared back by 2 bases and J by 0 bases, with 4 bases lying between the germline termini. This specimen belongs to a study of siplizumab effects on memory and regulatory T cells (dated by TCRdb to 2018 to 2020). For the wider study: The effect of the anti-CD2 antibody siplizumab on alloreactive T-cell subsets was examined in allogeneic mixed lymphocyte reactions constructed from human PBMCs. General conclusions and limits of the study: Compared with memory T cells, unstimulated naive T cells appeared more diverse, and naive cells seemed to make a substantial contribution to the alloresponse. No functional confirmation was obtained for the suppressive function of proliferating Tregs from siplizumab cultures. About 75-95% of proliferating CD4+ or CD8+ clones could not be given a naive or memory phenotype. Among mappable alloreactive CD4+ clones, an average Treg-derived fraction of roughly 70% was observed with siplizumab, compared with approximately 25% in control reactions. Siplizumab significantly reduced the cumulative frequency of alloreactive sequences traceable to unstimulated CD4+ memory T cells. Because sequences below about 10^-5 frequency were poorly captured, only a minor fraction of alloreactive clones could be mapped to unstimulated subsets.

Sorted unstimulated T cells, along with proliferating T cells recovered from mixed lymphocyte reactions, underwent TCRbeta CDR3 sequencing. Fresh whole blood from approximately 10 HLA-typed healthy donors was used to isolate PBMCs. This clonotype originated in a human donor in good health. The chain joins TRBV19 to TRBJ1-1; the D gene identity is not certain. Sequencing was performed on CD4+ T cells sorted from blood. The CDR3 region has the sequence CASSIQVNTEAFF. In nucleotides, the sequence is TGTGCCAGTAGTATACAAGTGAACACTGAAGCTTTCTTT.